Reported below is one T cell receptor beta chain. The antigen is unknown. Libraries were prepared by immunoSEQ multiplex PCR; TCRdb keeps only in-frame clonotypes and omits some of them. The sample has around 95,000 clones, approximately 90% seen once. This record comes from a study of T cell responses to AZD1222 COVID-19 vaccine. Study conclusions and caveats: Nearly half of spike-specific TCRs reportedly target unmutated variant regions. None of the repertoires were sampled until the peak T cell response had passed. Only a handful of AZD1222 recipients were seropositive at baseline.

With 3 bases removed from V and 3 bases from J, the gap between germline ends came to 15 bases. The germline CDR1 and CDR2 sequences are MNHEY and SVGAGI. There are 16 residues in the CDR3. V gene TRBV6-5 combines with J gene TRBJ1-5, with D perhaps TRBD1 (6 bases). The sequence came from an adult in good health. The material sequenced was peripheral blood, taken on day 0 of AZD1222 vaccination. CDR3 in DNA: TGTGCCAGCAGTTATATACAGGGAGAGGCCAATCAGCCCCAGCATTTT. It is translated as CASSYIQGEANQPQHF.